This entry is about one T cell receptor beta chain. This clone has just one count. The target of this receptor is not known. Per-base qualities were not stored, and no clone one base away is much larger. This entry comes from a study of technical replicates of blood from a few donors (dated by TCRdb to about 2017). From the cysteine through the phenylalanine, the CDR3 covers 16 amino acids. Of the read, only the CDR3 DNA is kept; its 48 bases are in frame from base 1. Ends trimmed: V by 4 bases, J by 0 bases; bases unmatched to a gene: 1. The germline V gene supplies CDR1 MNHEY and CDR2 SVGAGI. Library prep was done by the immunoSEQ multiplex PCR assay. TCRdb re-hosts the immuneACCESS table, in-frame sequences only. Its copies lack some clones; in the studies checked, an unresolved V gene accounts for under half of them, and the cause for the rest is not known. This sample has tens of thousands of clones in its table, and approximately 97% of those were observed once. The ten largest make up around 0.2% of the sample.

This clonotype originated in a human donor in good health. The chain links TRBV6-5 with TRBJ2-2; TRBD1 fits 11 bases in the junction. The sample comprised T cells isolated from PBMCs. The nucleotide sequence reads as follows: TGTGCCAGCAGTTTGGGACAGGGGGCGAACACCGGGGAGCTGTTTTTT. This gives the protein CASSLGQGANTGELFF.